What follows describes a single T cell receptor (beta chain). The data derive from a study of control samples from healthy donors and cancer patients. Profiled with immunoSEQ multiplex PCR; TCRdb holds only in-frame clones, not every one. The table lists 150,000 to 200,000 clones, around 90% of them singletons. Sequencing used blood. This receptor was taken from a woman in her thirties or forties in good health.

The CDR3 coding sequence is TGCGCCAGCAGCTTGGGAGGGTACGACAATGAGCAGTTCTTC. Residues: CASSLGGYDNEQFF. This chain joins TRBV5-1 and TRBJ2-1, with D perhaps TRBD2 (5 bases). CDR3 length equals 14 residues. Germline V CDR1 and CDR2: SGHRS, YFSETQ. Trimming took 0 bases from V and 5 from J, leaving 9 bases between them.